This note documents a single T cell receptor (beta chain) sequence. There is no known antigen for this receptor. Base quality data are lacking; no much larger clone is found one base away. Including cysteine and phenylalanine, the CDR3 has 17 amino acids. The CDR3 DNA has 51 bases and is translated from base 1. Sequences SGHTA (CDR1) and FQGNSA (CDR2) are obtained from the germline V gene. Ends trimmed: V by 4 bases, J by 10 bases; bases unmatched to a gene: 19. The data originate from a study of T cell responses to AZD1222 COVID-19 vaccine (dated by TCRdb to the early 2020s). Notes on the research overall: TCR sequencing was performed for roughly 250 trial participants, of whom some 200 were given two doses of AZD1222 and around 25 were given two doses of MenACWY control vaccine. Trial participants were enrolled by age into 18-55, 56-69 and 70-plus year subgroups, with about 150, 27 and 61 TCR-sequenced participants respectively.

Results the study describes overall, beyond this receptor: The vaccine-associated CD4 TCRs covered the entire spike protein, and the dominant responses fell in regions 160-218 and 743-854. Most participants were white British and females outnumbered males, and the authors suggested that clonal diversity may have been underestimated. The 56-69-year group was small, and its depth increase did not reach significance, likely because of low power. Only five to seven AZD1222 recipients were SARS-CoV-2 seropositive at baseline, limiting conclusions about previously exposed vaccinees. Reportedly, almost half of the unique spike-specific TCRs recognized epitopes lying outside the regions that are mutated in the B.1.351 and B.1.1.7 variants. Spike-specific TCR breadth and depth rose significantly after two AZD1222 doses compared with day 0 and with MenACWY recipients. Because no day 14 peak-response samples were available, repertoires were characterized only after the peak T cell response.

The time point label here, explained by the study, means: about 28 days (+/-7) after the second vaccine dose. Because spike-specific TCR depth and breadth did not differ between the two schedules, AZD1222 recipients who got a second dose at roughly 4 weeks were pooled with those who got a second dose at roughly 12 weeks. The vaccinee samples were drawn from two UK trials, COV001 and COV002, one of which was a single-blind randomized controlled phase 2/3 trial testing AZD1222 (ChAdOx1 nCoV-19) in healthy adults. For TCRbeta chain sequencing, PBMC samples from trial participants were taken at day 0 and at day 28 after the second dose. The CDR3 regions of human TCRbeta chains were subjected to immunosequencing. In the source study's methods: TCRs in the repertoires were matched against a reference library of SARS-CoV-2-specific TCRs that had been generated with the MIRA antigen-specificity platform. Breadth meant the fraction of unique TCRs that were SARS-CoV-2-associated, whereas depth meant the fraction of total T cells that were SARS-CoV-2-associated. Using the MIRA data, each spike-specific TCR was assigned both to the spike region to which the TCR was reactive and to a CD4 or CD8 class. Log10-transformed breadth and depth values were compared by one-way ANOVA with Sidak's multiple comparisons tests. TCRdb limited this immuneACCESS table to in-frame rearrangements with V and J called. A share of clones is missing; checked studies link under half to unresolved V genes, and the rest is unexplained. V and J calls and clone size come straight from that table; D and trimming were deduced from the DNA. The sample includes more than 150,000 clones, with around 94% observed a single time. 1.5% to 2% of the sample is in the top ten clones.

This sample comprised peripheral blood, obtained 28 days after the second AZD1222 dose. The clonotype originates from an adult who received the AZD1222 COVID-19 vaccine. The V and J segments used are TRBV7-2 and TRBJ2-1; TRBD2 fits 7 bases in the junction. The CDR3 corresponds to CASSSRRWLAEDREQFF. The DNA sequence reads TGTGCCAGCAGCTCCAGAAGGTGGCTAGCGGAGGATCGGGAGCAGTTCTTC. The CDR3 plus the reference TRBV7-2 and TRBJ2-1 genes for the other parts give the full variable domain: GAGVSQSPSNKVTEKGKDVELRCDPISGHTALYWYRQSLGQGLEFLIYFQGNSAPDKSGLPSDRFSAERTGGSVSTLTIQRTQQEDSAVYLCASSSRRWLAEDREQFFGPGTRLTVL.